The rows below give T cell receptor beta chains drawn from one sample of a study of T cell responses to AZD1222 COVID-19 vaccine. This table comes from immunoSEQ multiplex PCR, and its TCRdb copy is limited to in-frame clones, with some not included. The sample holds under 150,000 clones, 88% seen once. This sample comprised peripheral blood, obtained on day 0 of AZD1222 vaccination. Source of these receptors: an adult in good health. The CDR3 runs from the conserved cysteine through the conserved F or W. The D gene is left open where the match is weak. The listing skips clone size in some rows; elsewhere it reads once, few, many or a size class.

j_call cdr3_length d_call v_call clone_size cdr3_aa cdr3_nt
TRBJ2-5 11 - TRBV20-1 - CSATARGTQYF TGCAGTGCTACAGCTAGGGGGACCCAGTACTTC
TRBJ1-1 13 - TRBV2 - CASSEGWGTEAFF TGTGCCAGCAGTGAGGGGTGGGGCACTGAAGCTTTCTTT
TRBJ2-7 13 - TRBV2 - CASKRTASYEQYF TGTGCCAGCAAAAGGACAGCGTCCTACGAGCAGTACTTC
TRBJ1-1 16 TRBD1 TRBV11-3 - CASSWGSGQTNTEAFF TGTGCCAGCAGCTGGGGGTCGGGACAGACGAACACTGAAGCTTTCTTT
TRBJ2-3 14 TRBD1 TRBV28 few CATQGARDTDTQYF TGTGCCACTCAGGGGGCGCGAGACACAGATACGCAGTATTTT
TRBJ1-3 17 - TRBV5-5 - CASSYQQQTLSGNTIYF TGTGCCAGCAGCTACCAGCAACAAACACTCTCTGGAAACACCATATATTTT
TRBJ2-2 18 TRBD1 TRBV6-2/TRBV6-3 - CASSYVAGTGGPPGELFF TGTGCCAGCAGTTACGTTGCGGGGACAGGGGGCCCCCCCGGGGAGCTGTTTTTT
TRBJ1-2 17 - TRBV4-2 few CASSRKGGREETAGYTF TGTGCCAGCAGCCGTAAGGGGGGTAGGGAGGAGACGGCTGGCTACACCTTC
TRBJ1-2 13 TRBD1 TRBV19 - CASSIGQGASYTF TGTGCCAGTAGTATAGGGCAGGGGGCGAGCTACACCTTC
TRBJ1-4 15 TRBD1 TRBV3-1/TRBV3-2 - CASSQDTVRGEKLFF TGTGCCAGCAGCCAAGATACGGTCAGGGGGGAAAAACTGTTTTTT
TRBJ1-2 16 - TRBV19 - CASIRLQGTAGYGYTF TGTGCCAGTATAAGGCTCCAGGGAACCGCTGGCTATGGCTACACCTTC
TRBJ1-2 16 - TRBV6-5 - CASSYSSSGTGYGYTF TGTGCCAGCAGTTACTCGAGTTCTGGAACGGGGTATGGCTACACCTTC
TRBJ1-1 12 - TRBV5-1 - CASSLERSEAFF TGCGCCAGCAGCTTGGAGCGGTCTGAAGCTTTCTTT
TRBJ1-4 15 - TRBV7-9 - CASSSLDRTNEKLFF TGTGCCAGCAGCTCCCTAGATAGAACTAATGAAAAACTGTTTTTT
TRBJ1-2 15 - TRBV6-5 - CASSTNPGQVYGYTF TGTGCCAGCAGTACTAACCCGGGACAAGTCTATGGCTACACCTTC
TRBJ1-6 13 - TRBV2 - CASNYREDSPLHF TGTGCCAGCAACTACAGGGAGGATTCACCCCTCCACTTT
TRBJ1-1 15 - TRBV10-3 once CAISEARSRNTEAFF TGTGCCATCAGTGAGGCTCGATCCAGGAACACTGAAGCTTTCTTT